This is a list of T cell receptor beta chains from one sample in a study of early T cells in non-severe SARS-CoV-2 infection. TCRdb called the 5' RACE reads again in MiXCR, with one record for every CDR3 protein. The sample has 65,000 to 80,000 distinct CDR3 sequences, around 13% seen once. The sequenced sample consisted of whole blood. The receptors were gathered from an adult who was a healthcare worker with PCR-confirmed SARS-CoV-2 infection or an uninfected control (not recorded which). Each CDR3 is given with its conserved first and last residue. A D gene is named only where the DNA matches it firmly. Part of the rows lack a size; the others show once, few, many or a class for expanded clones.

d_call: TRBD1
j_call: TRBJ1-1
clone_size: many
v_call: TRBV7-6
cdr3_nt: TGTGCCAGCAGCTTAGCCCCGACAGGGACTGAAGCTTTCTTT
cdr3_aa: CASSLAPTGTEAFF

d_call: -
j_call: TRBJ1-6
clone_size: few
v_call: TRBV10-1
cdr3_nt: TGCGCCAGCAGTGAGGGTTCTGATGGTTATAATTCACCCCTCCACTTT
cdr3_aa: CASSEGSDGYNSPLHF

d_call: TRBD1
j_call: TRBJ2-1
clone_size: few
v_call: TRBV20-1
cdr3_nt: TGCAGTGCTATAGCACAGGGGGCCTCGAATGAGCAGTTCTTC
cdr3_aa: CSAIAQGASNEQFF

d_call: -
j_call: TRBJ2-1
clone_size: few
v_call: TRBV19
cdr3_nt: TGTGCCAGTTGTACGACGGCGGCCCATGAGCAGTTCTTC
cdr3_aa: CASCTTAAHEQFF

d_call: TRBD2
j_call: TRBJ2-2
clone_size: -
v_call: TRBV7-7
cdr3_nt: TGTGCTGCGGGGGGGCGCCTCACCGGGGAGCTGTTTTTT
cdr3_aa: CAAGGRLTGELFF

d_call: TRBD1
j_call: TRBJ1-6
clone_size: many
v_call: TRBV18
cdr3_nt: TGTGCCAGCTCACCGACACAGGGACAGGACTCACCCCTCCACTTT
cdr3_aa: CASSPTQGQDSPLHF

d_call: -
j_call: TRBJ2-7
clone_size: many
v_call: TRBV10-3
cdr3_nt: TGTGCCATCAGCGACCACAGGCCAGAAGACGAGCAGTACTTC
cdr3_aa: CAISDHRPEDEQYF

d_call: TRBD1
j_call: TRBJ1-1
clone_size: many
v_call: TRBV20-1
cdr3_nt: TGCAGTGCTCTCGCAGGGGGGAACACTGAAGCTTTCTTT
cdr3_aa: CSALAGGNTEAFF

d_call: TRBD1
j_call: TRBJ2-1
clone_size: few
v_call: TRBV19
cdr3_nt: TGTGCCAGTAGTCCAACGACAGGGAACAATGAGCAGTTCTTC
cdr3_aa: CASSPTTGNNEQFF

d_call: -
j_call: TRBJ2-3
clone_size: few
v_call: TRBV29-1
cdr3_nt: TGCAGCGTTGTCGCAGTCACCCTTAGCACAGATACGCAGTATTTT
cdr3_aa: CSVVAVTLSTDTQYF

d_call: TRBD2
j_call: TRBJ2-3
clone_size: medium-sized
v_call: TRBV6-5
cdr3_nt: TGTGCCAGCAGCCACCGTACTAGCGGATACACAGATACGCAGTATTTT
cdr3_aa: CASSHRTSGYTDTQYF

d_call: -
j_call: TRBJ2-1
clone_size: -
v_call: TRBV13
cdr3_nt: TGTGCCAGCAGCTTAGGGGGGCCGCCCTACAATGAGCAGTTCTTC
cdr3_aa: CASSLGGPPYNEQFF

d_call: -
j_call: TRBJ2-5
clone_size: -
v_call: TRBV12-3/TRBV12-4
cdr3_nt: TGTGCCAGCAGTAGCGAGTACAGTAAAGAGACCCAGTACTTC
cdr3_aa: CASSSEYSKETQYF

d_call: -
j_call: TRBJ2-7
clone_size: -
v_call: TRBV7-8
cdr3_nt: TGTGCCAGCAGTCGGAAAACCTACGAGCAGTACTTC
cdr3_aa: CASSRKTYEQYF

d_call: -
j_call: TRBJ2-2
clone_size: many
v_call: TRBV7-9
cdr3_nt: TGTGCCAGCAGATCGGACGGACTGAACACCGGGGAGCTGTTTTTT
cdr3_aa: CASRSDGLNTGELFF

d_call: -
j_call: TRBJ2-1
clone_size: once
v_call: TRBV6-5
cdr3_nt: TGTGCCAGCAGATTATCGGGAGTCAATGTGCAGTTCTTC
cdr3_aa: CASRLSGVNVQFF

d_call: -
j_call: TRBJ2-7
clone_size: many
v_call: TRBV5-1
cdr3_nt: TGCGCCAGCAGCCGGGACGGATCCTACGAGCAGTACTTC
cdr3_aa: CASSRDGSYEQYF

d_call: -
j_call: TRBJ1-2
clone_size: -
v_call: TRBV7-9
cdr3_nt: TGTGCCAGCAGCTTAACGGAAGCTAACTATGGCTACACCTTC
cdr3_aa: CASSLTEANYGYTF

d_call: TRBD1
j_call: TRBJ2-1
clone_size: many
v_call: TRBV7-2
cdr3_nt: TGTGCCAGCAGCTTTTCCGGGACAGGGGGTTACAATGAGCAGTTCTTC
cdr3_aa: CASSFSGTGGYNEQFF

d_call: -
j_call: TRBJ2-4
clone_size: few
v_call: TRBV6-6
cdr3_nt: TGTGCCAGCAGTCAGGGGTTAGCCAAAAACATTCAGTACTTC
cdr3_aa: CASSQGLAKNIQYF

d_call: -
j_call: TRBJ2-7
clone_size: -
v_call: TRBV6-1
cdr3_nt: TGTGCCAGCAGTGATTGGGGGAACGAGCAGTACTTC
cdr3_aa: CASSDWGNEQYF

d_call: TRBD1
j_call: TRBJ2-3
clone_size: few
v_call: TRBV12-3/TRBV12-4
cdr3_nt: TGTGCCAGCAGTTTTTTGGGACAGGGACATAGAGATACGCAGTATTTT
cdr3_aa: CASSFLGQGHRDTQYF

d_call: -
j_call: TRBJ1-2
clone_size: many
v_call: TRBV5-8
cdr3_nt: TGTGCCAGCAGCTTGGACAGGGTCGATGGCTACACCTTC
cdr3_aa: CASSLDRVDGYTF

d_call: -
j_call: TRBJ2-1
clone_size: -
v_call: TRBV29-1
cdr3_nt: TGCAGCGTTGAGGCAGCGGGACAGCCAAAAGGGCAGTTCTTC
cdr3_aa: CSVEAAGQPKGQFF

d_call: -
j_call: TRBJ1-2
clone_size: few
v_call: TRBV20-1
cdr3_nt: TGCAGTGCTACACCCCCCGCAGACTATGGCTACACCTTC
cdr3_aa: CSATPPADYGYTF

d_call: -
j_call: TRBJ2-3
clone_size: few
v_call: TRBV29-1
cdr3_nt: TGCAGCGTACGGCCCTCAGGGGGGGGACCTGGTACGCAGTATTTT
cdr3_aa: CSVRPSGGGPGTQYF

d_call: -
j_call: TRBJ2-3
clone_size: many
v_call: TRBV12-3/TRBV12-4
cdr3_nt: TGTGCCAGCAGCGGATCCACAGATACGCAGTATTTT
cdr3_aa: CASSGSTDTQYF

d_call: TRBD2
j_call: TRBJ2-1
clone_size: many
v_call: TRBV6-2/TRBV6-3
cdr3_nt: TGTGCCAGCAGTTCCGACCTACTAGCGGGGGAGCAGTTCTTC
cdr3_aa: CASSSDLLAGEQFF

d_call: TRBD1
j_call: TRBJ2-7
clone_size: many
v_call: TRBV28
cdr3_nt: TGTGCCAGCAGTTCAAGGACAGGGTTCGTCTACGAGCAGTACTTC
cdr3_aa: CASSSRTGFVYEQYF

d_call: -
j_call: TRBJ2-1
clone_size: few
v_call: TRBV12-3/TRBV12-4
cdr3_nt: TGTGCCAGCAGTTTTGCGGGGTTCAACAATGAGCAGTTCTTC
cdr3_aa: CASSFAGFNNEQFF

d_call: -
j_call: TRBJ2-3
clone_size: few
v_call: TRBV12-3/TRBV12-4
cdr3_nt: TGTGCCAGCAGCTATCTAGGTAGCACAGATACGCAGTATTTT
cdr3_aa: CASSYLGSTDTQYF

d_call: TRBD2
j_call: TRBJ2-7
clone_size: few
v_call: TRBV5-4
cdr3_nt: TGTGCCAGCAGCCCTCTAGCGGGGGGCCTCGAGCAGTACTTC
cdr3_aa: CASSPLAGGLEQYF